The 21 T cell receptor beta chains below all came from one sample that was sequenced in a study of blood T cells in healthy people across ages. For the second PCR, which ran for about 6 to 11 cycles, a sample-barcoded 5' primer and a J-beta primer mix were used. TCRdb ran MiXCR on the 5' RACE reads and lists one entry per CDR3 protein. The repertoire consists of some 290,000 distinct CDR3 sequences, with about 25% occurring once and the leading ten covering around 30%. The sample taken for sequencing was blood. These TCRs come from a woman between 70 and 85 years old in good health.

This clonotype occurred a few times. V is TRBV11-2 and J is TRBJ2-1; D is uncertain. The CDR3 has 17 amino acids. V was trimmed by 1 base and J by 0 bases, leaving 13 bases between them. CDR1 is SGHAT and CDR2 is FQNNGV in the germline V gene. For the CDR3, the DNA is TGTGCCAGCAGCTTAGTTGGTCAACCGAGCTCCTACAATGAGCAGTTCTTC. As protein: CASSLVGQPSSYNEQFF.

The V gene is TRBV11-1, the J gene TRBJ2-2, with D possibly TRBD2 on 5 matching bases. V was trimmed by 8 bases and J by 6 bases, leaving 13 bases between them. The CDR3 is 13 residues long. Germline V lookup: CDR1 SGHAT, CDR2 FQDESV (reference sequence). The CDR3 sequence: CASVSADPGELFF. In DNA, the CDR3 is TGTGCCAGCGTCTCAGCGGATCCCGGGGAGCTGTTTTTT.

This clonotype has a handful of counts. CDR3 coding DNA: TGTGCCAGCACCACCTTCGCTGGAGATACGCAGTATTTT. Residues: CASTTFAGDTQYF. V and J are TRBV11-2 and TRBJ2-3; D gene uncertain. The CDR3 runs 13 residues. V was clipped by 7 bases and J by 5 bases, with 13 bases between them. The germline V gene encodes CDR1 SGHAT and CDR2 FQNNGV.

This chain's CDR3 is CASSPRGDSGQPQHF. CDR3 nucleotides: TGTGCCAGCTCACCAAGGGGGGATTCAGGACAGCCCCAGCATTTT. This chain joins TRBV18 and TRBJ1-5, with a weak D call TRBD1 (6 bases). The V end was cut by 2 bases, the J end by 7 bases, with 15 bases between. Per the germline V gene, CDR1 is KGHSH and CDR2 is LQKENI. CDR3 length: 15 residues.

Comment on this clonotype: The CDR3 end shows no conserved phenylalanine or tryptophan, and so a read error is likely. Because the CDR3's place on the DNA is in doubt, the DNA is left out and the CDR3 is given as listed by TCRdb. CDR3 sequence reads: CAIRRGSTDTQYS. The V call is TRBV12-3 or TRBV12-4, the J call TRBJ2-3; TRBD2 was called by the table and not checked on the DNA. The CDR3 has 13 residues if both end residues are counted.

The chain employs TRBV27 and TRBJ2-1; D possibly corresponds to TRBD1 (6 bases). The length of the CDR3 is 13 residues. From germline, CDR1 is MNHEY and CDR2 SMNVEV (reference sequence). V was clipped by 6 bases and J by 4 bases, with 10 bases between them. The CDR3 region is CASRGAGYNEQFF. CDR3 DNA sequence: TGTGCCAGCAGGGGGGCTGGGTACAATGAGCAGTTCTTC.

This chain uses TRBV7-9 with TRBJ2-7; D is unresolved. The germline V gene has CDR1 SEHNR and CDR2 FQNEAQ (reference sequence). V dropped 1 base and J dropped 6 bases, with 10 bases sitting between them. CDR3 length equals 13 residues. CDR3 sequence reads: CASSLERVGEQYF. In DNA, the CDR3 is TGTGCCAGCAGCTTAGAGCGAGTTGGCGAGCAGTACTTC.

A word on this clonotype: This is likely a read error, given that the CDR3 carries no conserved phenylalanine or tryptophan at its end. This chain joins TRBV11-1 and TRBJ1-1; unclear D gene. There are 20 residues in the CDR3. The V gene's germline CDR1 is SGHAT and CDR2 FQDESV (reference sequence). Trimming pared 1 base from V and 4 bases from J, leaving 28 bases between. The CDR3 here is CASSLVIEVRAGVESTEAFS. CDR3 in DNA: TGTGCCAGCAGCTTAGTTATTGAGGTCCGGGCCGGAGTCGAATCCACTGAAGCTTTCTCT.

The CDR3 region is CASSPRGGGAGTDTQYF. The CDR3 region has the DNA TGTGCCAGCAGCCCTAGGGGCGGGGGGGCAGGCACAGATACGCAGTATTTT. The V call is TRBV6-1, the J call TRBJ2-3; 9 bases are a match to TRBD2. The ends lost 6 bases at V and 1 base at J; junction bases unmatched: 11. The germline CDR1 and CDR2 sequences are MNHNS and SASEGT. CDR3 size: 17 residues.

The genes are TRBV27 and TRBJ2-7; 10 bases align to TRBD1. Germline V gene lookup returns CDR1 MNHEY and CDR2 SMNVEV (reference sequence). The V and J ends lost 7 bases and 4 bases, in that order; junction bases with no gene match: 10. The CDR3 is 15 residues long. The chain's CDR3 is CASKDSGTGAYEQYF. The CDR3 DNA sequence: TGTGCCAGCAAAGACTCCGGGACAGGGGCTTACGAGCAGTACTTC.

This clonotype came up a few times. V usage is TRBV19 and J usage is TRBJ1-4; perhaps TRBD1 as D (6 bases). Deletions cut 6 bases from V and 0 bases from J, with 8 bases between. This CDR3 spans 14 amino acids. Germline CDR1 and CDR2: LNHDA and SQIVND (reference sequence). CDR3: CASSAGATNEKLFF. CDR3 coding DNA: TGTGCCAGTAGCGCAGGGGCAACTAATGAAAAACTGTTTTTT.

The rearrangement uses TRBV20-1 and TRBJ2-5; a possible D gene is TRBD2 (7 bases). TRBJ2-7 matches the DNA end more closely, so the J call is doubtful. The CDR3 covers 12 residues. The germline V gene encodes CDR1 DFQATT and CDR2 SNEGSKA (reference sequence). The CDR3 nucleotides read TGCAGTACAGGGAGGGCTAACTACGAGCAGTACTTC. Its translation: CSTGRANYEQYF.

This clonotype has ten or more counts. The rearrangement links TRBV7-2 to TRBJ2-5; 9 nucleotides match TRBD2. The CDR3 sequence is 14 residues long. With 3 bases clipped from V and 8 bases from J, the junction kept 7 bases outside the gene matches. CDR1 is SGHTA and CDR2 is FQGNSA in the germline V gene. In DNA, the CDR3 is TGTGCCAGCAGCTTCGTAGCGGGAGAGGTAACCCAGTACTTC. Translated: CASSFVAGEVTQYF. The complete variable domain, with remaining parts taken from reference TRBV7-2 and TRBJ2-5, reads GAGVSQSPSNKVTEKGKDVELRCDPISGHTALYWYRQSLGQGLEFLIYFQGNSAPDKSGLPSDRFSAERTGGSVSTLTIQRTQQEDSAVYLCASSFVAGEVTQYFGPGTRLLVL.

The V gene is TRBV5-6, the J gene TRBJ2-5; 10 bases map to TRBD2. The DNA end is more similar to TRBJ2-1, so the J call may be wrong. The CDR3 consists of 14 residues. Germline values: CDR1 SGHDT, CDR2 YYEEEE. CDR3 sequence (DNA): TGTGCCAGCAGGAAGCTGGGACTAGCGAATGAGCAGTTCTTC. Translation: CASRKLGLANEQFF.

The CDR3: CAWRDSPGAINEKLFF. The CDR3 bases are TGTGCCTGGAGAGACAGCCCAGGGGCTATTAATGAAAAACTGTTTTTT. The rearrangement joins TRBV30 to TRBJ1-4, with D maybe TRBD1 (6 bases). This CDR3 has 16 amino acids. The germline V gene has CDR1 GTSNPN and CDR2 SVGIG (reference sequence). The V end was cut by 3 bases, the J end by 4 bases, with 18 bases between.

This rearrangement joins TRBV2 to TRBJ1-6, with D perhaps TRBD1 (6 bases). Germline lookup yields CDR1 SNHLY and CDR2 FYNNEI. The CDR3 is 15 residues long. V lost 5 bases and J 9 bases, leaving 17 bases between the germline ends. The CDR3 sequence is CASSLRTEPGSPLHF. CDR3 coding DNA: TGTGCCAGCAGTCTTCGGACAGAGCCGGGTTCACCCCTCCACTTT.

In regard to this clonotype: A read error may be the cause here, since a much bigger clone is one base away. The final CDR3 position lacks the conserved phenylalanine or tryptophan, pointing to a likely read error. The rearrangement joins TRBV28 to TRBJ2-4; D may be TRBD1 (6 bases). V lost 5 bases and J lost 5, with 13 bases in between. The germline gives CDR1 MDHEN, CDR2 SYDVKM. The CDR3 length is 14 residues. The DNA for the CDR3 is TGTGCCAGCAGTGAGTACAGGGTGGAAAACATTCAGTACTCC. Translated, it gives CASSEYRVENIQYS.

This clonotype was observed a handful of times. V gene TRBV2 combines with J gene TRBJ2-5, with 7 nucleotides matching TRBD2. The CDR3 has 16 amino acids. V was pared by 7 bases and J by 5 bases, with 16 bases of the junction left unmatched. Germline V gene data show CDR1 as SNHLY and CDR2 as FYNNEI. CDR3 residues: CASMEREGYLGETQYF. The CDR3 bases are TGTGCCAGCATGGAAAGGGAGGGATACCTGGGGGAGACCCAGTACTTC.

V gene TRBV12-3 or TRBV12-4 combines with J gene TRBJ1-6; 7 bases are a match to TRBD1. This CDR3 contains 15 residues. V lost 5 bases and J lost 3; bases outside the gene matches: 4. CDR3 protein: CASSRDRNYNSPLHF. For the CDR3, the DNA is TGTGCCAGCAGTAGGGACAGAAACTATAATTCACCCCTCCACTTT.

The chain recombines TRBV29-1 with TRBJ2-3, with TRBD1 as a possible D gene (6 bases). Trimming took off 4 bases at V and 2 bases at J, with 10 bases between the two ends. Germline values: CDR1 SQVTM, CDR2 ANQGSEA. This CDR3 is built from 13 residues. The CDR3 bases are TGCAGCGTTGGCTGGGGACACACAGATACGCAGTATTTT. This encodes CSVGWGHTDTQYF.

This clonotype was observed a handful of times. The chain links TRBV7-8 to TRBJ1-2; a possible D gene is TRBD1 (5 bases). From germline, CDR1 is SGHVS and CDR2 FQNEAQ. The germline V and J ends were trimmed by 5 bases and 5 bases, with 21 bases remaining between them. The CDR3 contains 16 residues. The CDR3 DNA sequence: TGTGCCAGCAGCCCGGACTCCGGGGGAACCCAGTATGGCTACACCTTC. This encodes CASSPDSGGTQYGYTF. The complete variable domain, with remaining parts taken from reference TRBV7-8 and TRBJ1-2, reads GAGVSQSPRYKVAKRGQDVALRCDPISGHVSLFWYQQALGQGPEFLTYFQNEAQLDKSGLPSDRFFAERPEGSVSTLKIQRTQQEDSAVYLCASSPDSGGTQYGYTFGSGTRLTVV.